These 6 T cell receptor beta chains came from one sample sequenced in a study of Ad26.COV2.S vaccination and SARS-CoV-2 variants. Sequenced by immunoSEQ multiplex PCR; TCRdb stores in-frame clones only, minus some. This table has some 480,000 clones, around 88% appearing once. As for treatment: about 20 received Ad26.COV2.S at low or high dose, single or two shots; several received placebo; per-sample allocation not given. Specimen acquisition occurred on day 63 following the initial vaccine or placebo injection. The specimen was peripheral blood, collected in a trial of Ad26.COV2.S vaccine versus placebo. The receptors shown here come from a person between 18 and 65 years old who received the Ad26.COV2.S COVID-19 vaccine or a placebo.

This chain uses TRBV5-4 with TRBJ2-1, with D hard to call. This CDR3 has 15 residues. Germline V gene data show CDR1 as SGHNT and CDR2 as YYREEE (reference sequence). Trimming shortened V by 4 bases and J by 6 bases, and 17 bases separated the two germline ends. CDR3 loop: CASSGRAQLRNEQFF. The CDR3 DNA follows: TGTGCCAGCAGCGGACGAGCCCAGCTACGCAATGAGCAGTTCTTC. Full variable domain (outside the CDR3, taken from reference TRBV5-4 and TRBJ2-1): ETGVTQSPTHLIKTRGQQVTLRCSSQSGHNTVSWYQQALGQGPQFIFQYYREEENGRGNFPPRFSGLQFPNYSSELNVNALELDDSALYLCASSGRAQLRNEQFFGPGTRLTVL.

The CDR3 here is CASSLRGTAGKDTQYF. The CDR3 nucleotides read TGTGCCAGCAGTTTAAGGGGGACGGCCGGCAAAGATACGCAGTATTTT. J is TRBJ2-3 and V is TRBV27, with a tentative D call TRBD1 (6 bases). CDR1 is MNHEY, CDR2 SMNVEV, per germline (reference sequence). The CDR3 is made up of 16 amino acids. V lost 2 bases and J 5 bases, leaving 17 bases between the germline ends.

This chain uses TRBV6-5 with TRBJ1-2; 10 nucleotides match TRBD1. Per germline, CDR1 MNHEY and CDR2 SVGAGI. The CDR3 has 14 residues. Losses at the gene ends were 6 bases for V and 5 bases for J; bases not matched to a gene: 6. The CDR3 here is CASRRGQGTYGYTF. In DNA, the CDR3 is TGTGCCAGCAGGCGGGGACAGGGGACATATGGCTACACCTTC.

The chain has TRBV7-2 and TRBJ2-7; possibly TRBD2 for D (5 bases). Trimming shortened V by 1 base and J by 4 bases, and 14 bases separated the two germline ends. The CDR3 runs 15 residues. Per germline, CDR1 SGHTA and CDR2 FQGNSA. CDR3 in amino acids: CASSLEVVGGYEQYF. The CDR3 coding sequence is TGTGCCAGCAGCTTAGAGGTCGTTGGCGGGTACGAGCAGTACTTC.

The rearrangement uses TRBV6-5 and TRBJ2-2, with 8 nucleotides matching TRBD1. CDR3 length equals 14 residues. Trimming at V came to 6 bases and at J to 4 bases, leaving 4 bases not matched to a gene. CDR1 and CDR2 from the germline V gene are MNHEY and SVGAGI. The CDR3 DNA is TGTGCCAGCAGGGCGACAGGGGTCACCGGGGAGCTGTTTTTT. Protein product: CASRATGVTGELFF.

V is TRBV5-6 and J is TRBJ1-6; possible D gene TRBD1, 6 bases. With 3 bases removed from V and 7 bases from J, the gap between germline ends came to 20 bases. The germline V gene encodes CDR1 SGHDT and CDR2 YYEEEE. This CDR3 contains 17 residues. The CDR3 is CASSSPPGAVQNSPLHF. DNA of the CDR3: TGTGCCAGCAGCTCCCCGCCAGGGGCAGTCCAGAATTCACCCCTCCACTTT.